This record covers a single T cell receptor (beta chain). The data belong to a study of control samples from healthy donors and cancer patients. Assay: immunoSEQ multiplex PCR; the TCRdb copy retains only in-frame clones and omits some. The data contain over 100,000 clones, 90% of them seen just once; the ten biggest clones take up around 2.3%. With 5 bases clipped from V and 6 bases from J, the junction kept 17 bases outside the gene matches. Germline lookup yields CDR1 SGHNT and CDR2 YYREEE (reference sequence). The CDR3 contains 17 residues. The sample taken for sequencing was blood. V usage is TRBV5-4 and J usage is TRBJ2-5; the match to TRBD2 covers 9 bases. The sequence came from a man aged 35-49 years in good health. This CDR3 is CASSRNRGLAGMKTQYF. CDR3 DNA: TGTGCCAGCAGTCGAAACAGAGGGCTAGCGGGGATGAAGACCCAGTACTTC. The complete variable domain, with remaining parts taken from reference TRBV5-4 and TRBJ2-5, reads ETGVTQSPTHLIKTRGQQVTLRCSSQSGHNTVSWYQQALGQGPQFIFQYYREEENGRGNFPPRFSGLQFPNYSSELNVNALELDDSALYLCASSRNRGLAGMKTQYFGPGTRLLVL.